The clone carrying this TCR beta chain was recorded at least ten times. Bulk tumor genomic DNA served as template, at around 600 ng per sample. Biopsies, several per primary tumor and spaced far apart, were collected during surgery. Curative surgery was undertaken by patients, who had untreated, newly diagnosed non-small cell lung cancer. The data are from a study of immune heterogeneity within non-small cell lung tumors. Study as a whole: Of all tumors, a few turned out to be squamous cell carcinomas, 10 were non-squamous carcinomas and 1 was not otherwise specified.

Trimming cost V 5 bases and J 4 bases; bases outside gene matches: 5. CDR3 length: 14 residues. The TCR beta CDR3 region underwent multiplex PCR amplification with 32 V and 13 J primers. TCRdb re-called the multiplex PCR reads through MiXCR, storing one row per CDR3 protein. The sample includes tens of thousands of distinct CDR3 sequences, 25% to 30% of them seen just once. This receptor was obtained from a man in his forties with non-small cell lung cancer. The V gene is TRBV12-3 or TRBV12-4, the J gene TRBJ2-1; 7 positions match TRBD2. What was sequenced was lung tumor tissue. As DNA, the CDR3 is TGTGCCAGCAGTCCCACTAGCGCTTACAATGAGCAGTTCTTC. It codes for CASSPTSAYNEQFF.